This T cell receptor beta chain was profiled in a study of T cell responses to AZD1222 COVID-19 vaccine. Turning to the study itself: Analysis merged second doses at about 4 or about 12 weeks.

Data came from immunoSEQ multiplex PCR; TCRdb stores just in-frame clones and leaves some out. The sample has about 180,000 clones; roughly 88% are singletons. V dropped 1 base and J dropped 4 bases, with 13 bases sitting between them. CDR1 SGHDN and CDR2 FVKESK come from the germline V gene. This CDR3 is 16 amino acids long. V is TRBV14 and J is TRBJ2-2; D may be TRBD1 or TRBD2 (5 bases each). The TCR originated in an adult in good health. The material was peripheral blood, obtained on day 0 of AZD1222 vaccination. CDR3 coding DNA: TGTGCCAGCAGCCAAGTAGGCAGGGCGGGCACCGGGGAGCTGTTTTTT. Translating it yields CASSQVGRAGTGELFF.